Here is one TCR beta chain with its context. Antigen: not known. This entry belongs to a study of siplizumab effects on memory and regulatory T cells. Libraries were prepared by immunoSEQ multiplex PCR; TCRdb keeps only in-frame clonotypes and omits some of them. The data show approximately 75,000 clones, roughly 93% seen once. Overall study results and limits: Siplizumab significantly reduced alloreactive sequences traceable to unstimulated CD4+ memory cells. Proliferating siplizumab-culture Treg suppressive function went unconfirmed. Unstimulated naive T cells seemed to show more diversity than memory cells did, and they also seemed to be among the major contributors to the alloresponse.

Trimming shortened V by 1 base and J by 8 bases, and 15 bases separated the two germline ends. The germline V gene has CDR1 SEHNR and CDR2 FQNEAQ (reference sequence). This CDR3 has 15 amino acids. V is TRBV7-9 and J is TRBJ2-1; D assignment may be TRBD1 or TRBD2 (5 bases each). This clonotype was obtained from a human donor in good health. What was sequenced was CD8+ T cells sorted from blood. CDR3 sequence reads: CASSLDRDPGDEQFF. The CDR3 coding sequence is TGTGCCAGCAGCTTAGACCGGGACCCCGGTGATGAGCAGTTCTTC. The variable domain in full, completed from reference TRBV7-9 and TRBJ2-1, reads DTGVSQNPRHKITKRGQNVTFRCDPISEHNRLYWYRQTLGQGPEFLTYFQNEAQLEKSRLLSDRFSAERPKGSFSTLEIQRTEQGDSAMYLCASSLDRDPGDEQFFGPGTRLTVL.